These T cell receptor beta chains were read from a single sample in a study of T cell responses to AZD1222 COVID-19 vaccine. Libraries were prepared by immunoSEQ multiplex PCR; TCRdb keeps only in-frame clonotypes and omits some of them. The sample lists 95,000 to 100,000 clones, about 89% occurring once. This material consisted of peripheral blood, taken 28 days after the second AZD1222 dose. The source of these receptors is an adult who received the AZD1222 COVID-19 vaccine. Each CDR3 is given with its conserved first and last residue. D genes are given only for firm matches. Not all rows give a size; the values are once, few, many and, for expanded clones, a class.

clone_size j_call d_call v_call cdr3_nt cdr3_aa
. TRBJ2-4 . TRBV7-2 TGTGCCAGCAGCTCCTTCACCGGGACCCCCAGGAGGGAGAACATTCAGTACTTC CASSSFTGTPRRENIQYF
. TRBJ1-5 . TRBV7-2 TGTGCCAGCAGCTTATTAGGGGGTACCAATCAGCCCCAGCATTTT CASSLLGGTNQPQHF
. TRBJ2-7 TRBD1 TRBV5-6 TGTGCCAGCAGCTTGGCGGGGACAGGGATGGACGAGCAGTACTTC CASSLAGTGMDEQYF
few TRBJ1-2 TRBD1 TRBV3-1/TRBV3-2 TGTGCCAGCAGCCAGTCTGGACAGGGGCGCTACACCTTC CASSQSGQGRYTF
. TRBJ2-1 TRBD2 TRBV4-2 TGTGCCAGCAGCTGGACTAGCGAAGCCCAATCCAATGAGCAGTTCTTC CASSWTSEAQSNEQFF
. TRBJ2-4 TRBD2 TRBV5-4 TGTGCCAGCAGCTTGAGCGGGGGAGCCAAAAACATTCAGTACTTC CASSLSGGAKNIQYF
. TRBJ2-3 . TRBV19 TGTGCCAGTAGTCTTCGACAGGGACTTATGGGCACAGATACGCAGTATTTT CASSLRQGLMGTDTQYF
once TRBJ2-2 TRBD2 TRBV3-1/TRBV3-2 TGTGCCAGCAGCGCCGTACTCCCGGGACTAGCAATCGGGGAGCTGTTTTTT CASSAVLPGLAIGELFF
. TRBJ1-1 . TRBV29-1 TGCAGCGCCGCAAAGGGTACGAACACTGAAGCTTTCTTT CSAAKGTNTEAFF
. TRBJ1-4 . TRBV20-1 TGCAGGGGGGCCCTGGGCGAAAAACTGTTTTTT CRGALGEKLFF
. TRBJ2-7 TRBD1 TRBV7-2 TGTGCCAGCAGCTTGACCGGGACAGGGGTAGAGGAGCAGTACTTC CASSLTGTGVEEQYF
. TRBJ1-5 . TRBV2 TGTGCCAGCAGTGATAGCAATCAGCCCCAGCATTTT CASSDSNQPQHF
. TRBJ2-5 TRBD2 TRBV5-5 TGTGCCAGCAACGAAGGACTAGCGGGGGTTGAGACCCAGTACTTC CASNEGLAGVETQYF
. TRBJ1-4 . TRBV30 TGTGCCTGGAGTGTTGGCAGGGGTTGGACTAATGAAAAACTGTTTTTT CAWSVGRGWTNEKLFF
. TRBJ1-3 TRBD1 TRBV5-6 TGTGCCAGCAGCCGTAGACAGGGTGGAAACACCATATATTTT CASSRRQGGNTIYF
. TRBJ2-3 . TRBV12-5 TGTGCTAGTGGTTTGGTACCAGACTCAGATACGCAGTATTTT CASGLVPDSDTQYF
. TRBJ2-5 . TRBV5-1 TGCGCCAGCAGCCAGACGGGGGAAGAGACCCAGTACTTC CASSQTGEETQYF
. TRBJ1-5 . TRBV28 TGTGCCAGCAAGGAGAGCAATCAGCCCCAGCATTTT CASKESNQPQHF
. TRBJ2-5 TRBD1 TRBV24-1 TGTGCCACCAGTGATTTTCCGGGACAGGGGCAAGAGACCCAGTACTTC CATSDFPGQGQETQYF
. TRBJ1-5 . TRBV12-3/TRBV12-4 TGTGCCAGCAGTTTAGGACAATCGGCCCAGCATTTT CASSLGQSAQHF
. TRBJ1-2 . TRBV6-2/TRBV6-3 TGTGCCAGCAGTTACCAGCGGGGAACATATGGCTACACCTTC CASSYQRGTYGYTF
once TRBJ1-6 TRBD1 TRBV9 TGTGCCAGCAGCGTTACAGGGGTTAATTCACCCCTCCACTTT CASSVTGVNSPLHF
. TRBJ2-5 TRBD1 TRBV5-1 TGCGCCAGCAGCTCCCGCCCAGGGGGCAGGGAGACCCAGTACTTC CASSSRPGGRETQYF
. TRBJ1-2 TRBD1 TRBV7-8 TGTGCCAGCAGCCCGGGGACAGACTATGGCTACACCTTC CASSPGTDYGYTF
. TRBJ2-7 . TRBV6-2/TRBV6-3 TGTGCCAGCAGCCGTCGAGAGTCCGAGCAGTACTTC CASSRRESEQYF
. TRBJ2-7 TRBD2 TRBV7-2 TGTGCCAGCAGCTTAGAGAGCGGGACCTACGAGCAGTACTTC CASSLESGTYEQYF
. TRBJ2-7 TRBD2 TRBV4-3 TGCGCCAGCAGCCAAGGGGGAGGTAGCGGGAGTTACGAGCAGTACTTC CASSQGGGSGSYEQYF
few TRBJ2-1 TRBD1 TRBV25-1 TGTGCCAGCAGTGCCGCTGAGACAGGGGGCTACAATGAGCAGTTCTTC CASSAAETGGYNEQFF
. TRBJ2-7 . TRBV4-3 TGCGCCAGCAGCCAAGATCAGGGAACCTACGAGCAGTACTTC CASSQDQGTYEQYF
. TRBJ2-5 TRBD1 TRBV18 TGTGCCAGCTCACCACTTTCGGGACAGGGTATAGGAGAGACCCAGTACTTC CASSPLSGQGIGETQYF
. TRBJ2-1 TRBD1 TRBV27 TGTGCCAGCAGTCGACAGGGGCCCTCCTACAATGAGCAGTTCTTC CASSRQGPSYNEQFF
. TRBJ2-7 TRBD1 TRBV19 TGTGCCAGTAGACGACAGGGAGCGGACGAGCAGTACTTC CASRRQGADEQYF
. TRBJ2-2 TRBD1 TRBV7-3 TGTGCCAGCAGCCTCTTGGGGTACAGGGGCCACGGGGAGCTGTTTTTT CASSLLGYRGHGELFF
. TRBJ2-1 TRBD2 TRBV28 TGTGCCAGCAACGAAAATCGACTAGCGGGAGTACACAATGAGCAGTTCTTC CASNENRLAGVHNEQFF
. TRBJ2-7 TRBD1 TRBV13 TGTGCCAGCAGCTTAAAGAACAGGGGTTACGAGCAGTACTTC CASSLKNRGYEQYF
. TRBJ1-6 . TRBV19 TGTGCCAGTAGTATAGTCCTAATTCAGGGGAGAGGATCACCCCTCCACTTT CASSIVLIQGRGSPLHF
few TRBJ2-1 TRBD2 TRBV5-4 TGTGCCAGCAGCCCCGGGAGGGGCCCTGAGCAGTTCTTC CASSPGRGPEQFF
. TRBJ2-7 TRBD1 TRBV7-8 TGTGCCAGCAGCATAAGACAGGGGGACGACCCGGGTCGGTACTTC CASSIRQGDDPGRYF
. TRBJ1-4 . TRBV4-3 TGCGCCAGCAGCCAAGAGGTTGCCGATCGACGAGAACTGTTTTTT CASSQEVADRRELFF
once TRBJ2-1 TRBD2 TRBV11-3 TGTGCCAGCAGCTTACACGTCGCTAGCGGGGGGAGCTCCTACAATGAGCAGTTCTTC CASSLHVASGGSSYNEQFF
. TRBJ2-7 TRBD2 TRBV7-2 TGTGCCAGCAGGTTGGGACTAGCGGGAGGCGGCGAGCAGTACTTC CASRLGLAGGGEQYF
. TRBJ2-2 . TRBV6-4 TGTGCCAGCATGGGCAACACCGGGGAGCTGTTTTTT CASMGNTGELFF